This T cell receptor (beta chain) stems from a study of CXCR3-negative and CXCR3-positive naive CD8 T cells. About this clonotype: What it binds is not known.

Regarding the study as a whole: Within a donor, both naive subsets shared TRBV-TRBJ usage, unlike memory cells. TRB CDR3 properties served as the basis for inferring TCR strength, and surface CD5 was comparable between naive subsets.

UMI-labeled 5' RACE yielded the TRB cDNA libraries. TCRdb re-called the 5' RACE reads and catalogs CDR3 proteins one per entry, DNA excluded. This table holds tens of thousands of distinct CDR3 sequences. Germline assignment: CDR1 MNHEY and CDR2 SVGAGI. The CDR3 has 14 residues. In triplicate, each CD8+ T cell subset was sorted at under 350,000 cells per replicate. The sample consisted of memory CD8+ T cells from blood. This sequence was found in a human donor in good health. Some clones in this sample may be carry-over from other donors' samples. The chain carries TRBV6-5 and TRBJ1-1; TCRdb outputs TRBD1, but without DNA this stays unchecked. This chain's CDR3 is CASSYGQGGTEAFF.